The sequence of this TCR beta chain was determined in a study of human T cells and chemical hapten exposure. V dropped 4 bases and J dropped 1 base, with 14 bases sitting between them. This CDR3 has 14 residues. Germline V gives CDR1 SQVTM, CDR2 ANQGSEA. Time point reported: patch test 1, 2 weeks after DPC sensitization. Stated treatment: therapeutic diphenylcyclopropenone sensitization with weekly scalp DPC. Findings and caveats of the study: Significantly more large CDR3 similarity clusters were formed by expanded TCRs than by controls.

This clonotype appeared a few times. The target antigen is unknown. TCRdb re-called the RACE reads with MiXCR, one entry per CDR3 protein. This sample carries some 180,000 distinct CDR3 sequences, approximately 20% of them seen once, and the ten largest clones take approximately 6.7%. Material: whole blood, obtained in connection with sensitization to the hapten diphenylcyclopropenone (DPC). This clonotype was sampled from a woman aged 45-65 years with alopecia areata. Some clones in this sample may be carry-over from other donors' samples. J is TRBJ2-7 and V is TRBV29-1; either TRBD1 or TRBD2 may fit D (5 bases each). The CDR3 DNA reads as TGCAGCGTTGCCCAGGGAGTTGGGTCCTACGAGCAGTACTTC. It is translated as CSVAQGVGSYEQYF.